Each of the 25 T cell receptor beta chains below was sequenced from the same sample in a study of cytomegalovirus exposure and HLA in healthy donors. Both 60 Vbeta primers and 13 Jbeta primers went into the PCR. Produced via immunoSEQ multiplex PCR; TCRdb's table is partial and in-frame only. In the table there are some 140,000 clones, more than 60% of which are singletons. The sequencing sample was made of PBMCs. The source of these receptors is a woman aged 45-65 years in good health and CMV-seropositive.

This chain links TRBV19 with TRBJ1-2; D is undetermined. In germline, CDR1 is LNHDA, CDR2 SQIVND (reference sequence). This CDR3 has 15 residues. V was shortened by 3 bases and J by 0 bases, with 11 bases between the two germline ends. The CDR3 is CASSIMAGSNYGYTF. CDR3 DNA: TGTGCCAGTAGTATCATGGCAGGATCTAACTATGGCTACACCTTC.

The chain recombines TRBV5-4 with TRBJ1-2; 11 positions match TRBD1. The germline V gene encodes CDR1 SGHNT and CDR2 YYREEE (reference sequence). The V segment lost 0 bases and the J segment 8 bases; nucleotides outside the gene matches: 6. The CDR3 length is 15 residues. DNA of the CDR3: TGTGCCAGCAGCTTGGGGACAGGGGGCCCTGGGGGCTACACCTTC. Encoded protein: CASSLGTGGPGGYTF.

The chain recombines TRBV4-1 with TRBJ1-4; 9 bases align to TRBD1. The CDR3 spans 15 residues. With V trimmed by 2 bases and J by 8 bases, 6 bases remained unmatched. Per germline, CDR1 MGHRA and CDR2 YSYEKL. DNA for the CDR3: TGCGCCAGCAGCCAACGCCGGGACAGGGTCGAAAAACTGTTTTTT. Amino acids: CASSQRRDRVEKLFF.

The CDR3 DNA follows: TGTGCCAGCAGCTTAGCTATTATACAACAGGACCCTAGCACAGATACGCAGTATTTT. Translation: CASSLAIIQQDPSTDTQYF. The chain combines TRBV11-2 with TRBJ2-3; D might be TRBD1 (5 bases). Germline assignment: CDR1 SGHAT and CDR2 FQNNGV. Trimming stripped 1 base from V and 0 bases from J, with 20 bases between. This CDR3 has 19 residues.

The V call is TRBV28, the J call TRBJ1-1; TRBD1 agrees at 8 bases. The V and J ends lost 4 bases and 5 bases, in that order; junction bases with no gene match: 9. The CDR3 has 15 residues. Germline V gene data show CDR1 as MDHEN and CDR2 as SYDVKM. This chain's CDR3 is CASSSPGGAGTEAFF. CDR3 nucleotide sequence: TGTGCCAGCAGTTCACCAGGGGGCGCGGGGACTGAAGCTTTCTTT.

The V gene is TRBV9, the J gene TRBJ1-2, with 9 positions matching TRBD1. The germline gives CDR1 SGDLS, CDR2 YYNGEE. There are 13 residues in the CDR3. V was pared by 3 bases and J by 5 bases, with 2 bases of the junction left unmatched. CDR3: CASSGTGAYGYTF. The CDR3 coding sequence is TGTGCCAGCAGCGGGACAGGGGCGTATGGCTACACCTTC.

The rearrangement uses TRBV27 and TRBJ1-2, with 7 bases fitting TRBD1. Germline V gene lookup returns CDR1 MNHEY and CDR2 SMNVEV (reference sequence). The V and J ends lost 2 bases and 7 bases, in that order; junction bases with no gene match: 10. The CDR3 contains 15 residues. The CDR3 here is CASSLAAGGGAGYTF. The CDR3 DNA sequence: TGTGCCAGCAGTTTAGCCGCAGGGGGAGGCGCTGGCTACACCTTC.

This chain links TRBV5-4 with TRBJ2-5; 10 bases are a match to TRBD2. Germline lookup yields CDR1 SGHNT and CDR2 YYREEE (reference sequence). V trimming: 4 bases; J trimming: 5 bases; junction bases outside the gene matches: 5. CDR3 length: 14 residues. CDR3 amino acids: CASSPSGGSETQYF. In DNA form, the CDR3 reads TGTGCCAGCAGCCCTAGCGGGGGAAGCGAGACCCAGTACTTC.

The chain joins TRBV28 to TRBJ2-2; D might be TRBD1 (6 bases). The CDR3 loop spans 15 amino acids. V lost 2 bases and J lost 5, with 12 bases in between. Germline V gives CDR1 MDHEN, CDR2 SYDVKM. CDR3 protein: CASSLGGRVTGELFF. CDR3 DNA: TGTGCCAGCAGTTTAGGGGGCAGGGTGACCGGGGAGCTGTTTTTT.

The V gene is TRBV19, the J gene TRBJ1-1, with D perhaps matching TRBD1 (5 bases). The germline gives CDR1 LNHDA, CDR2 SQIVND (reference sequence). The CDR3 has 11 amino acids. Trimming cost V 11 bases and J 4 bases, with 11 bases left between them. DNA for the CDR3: TGTGCCGGGGGGAGAGGCACTGAAGCTTTCTTT. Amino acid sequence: CAGGRGTEAFF.

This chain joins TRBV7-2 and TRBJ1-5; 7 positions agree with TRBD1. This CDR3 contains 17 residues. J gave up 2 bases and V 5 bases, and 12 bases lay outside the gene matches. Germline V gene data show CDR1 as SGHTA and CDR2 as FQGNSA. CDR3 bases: TGTGCCAGCAGCCCAGGGGGTTGGGACGGCGGCAATCAGCCCCAGCATTTT. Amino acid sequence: CASSPGGWDGGNQPQHF.

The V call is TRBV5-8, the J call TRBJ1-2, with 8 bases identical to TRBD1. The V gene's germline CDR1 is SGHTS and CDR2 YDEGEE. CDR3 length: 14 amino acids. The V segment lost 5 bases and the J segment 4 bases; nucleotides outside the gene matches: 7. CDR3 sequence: CASRLDRVAYGYTF. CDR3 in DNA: TGTGCCAGCAGACTGGACAGGGTAGCCTATGGCTACACCTTC.

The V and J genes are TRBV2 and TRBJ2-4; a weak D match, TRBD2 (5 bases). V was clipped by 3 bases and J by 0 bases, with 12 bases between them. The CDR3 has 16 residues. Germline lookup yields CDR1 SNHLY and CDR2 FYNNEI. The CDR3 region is CASSDLGGLAKNIQYF. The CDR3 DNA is TGTGCCAGCAGTGATTTAGGAGGACTAGCCAAAAACATTCAGTACTTC.

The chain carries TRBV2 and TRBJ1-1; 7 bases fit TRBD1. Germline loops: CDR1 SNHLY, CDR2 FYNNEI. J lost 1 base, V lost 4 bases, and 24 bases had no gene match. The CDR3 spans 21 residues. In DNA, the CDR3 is TGTGCCAGCAGTGTCAAGCCCGGGGTTGGCCGAGACAGGGAAGGGAACACTGAAGCTTTCTTT. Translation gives CASSVKPGVGRDREGNTEAFF.

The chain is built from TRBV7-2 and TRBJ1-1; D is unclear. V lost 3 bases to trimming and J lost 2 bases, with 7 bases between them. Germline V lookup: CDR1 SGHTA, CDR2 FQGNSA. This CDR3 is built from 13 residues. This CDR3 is CASSLEINTEAFF. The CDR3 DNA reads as TGTGCCAGCAGCTTGGAGATAAACACTGAAGCTTTCTTT.

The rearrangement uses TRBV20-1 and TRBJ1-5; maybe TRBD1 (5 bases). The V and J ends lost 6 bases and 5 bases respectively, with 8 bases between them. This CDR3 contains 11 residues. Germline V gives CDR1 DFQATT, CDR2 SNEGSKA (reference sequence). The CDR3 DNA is TGCAGTGCCGACAGCCATCAGCCCCAGCATTTT. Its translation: CSADSHQPQHF.

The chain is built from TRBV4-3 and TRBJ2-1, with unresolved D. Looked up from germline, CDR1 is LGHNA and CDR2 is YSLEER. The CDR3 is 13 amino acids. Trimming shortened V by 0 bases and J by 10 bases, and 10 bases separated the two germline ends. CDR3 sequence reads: CASSQEPRTEQFF. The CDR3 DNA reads TGCGCCAGCAGCCAAGAACCGAGAACGGAGCAGTTCTTC.

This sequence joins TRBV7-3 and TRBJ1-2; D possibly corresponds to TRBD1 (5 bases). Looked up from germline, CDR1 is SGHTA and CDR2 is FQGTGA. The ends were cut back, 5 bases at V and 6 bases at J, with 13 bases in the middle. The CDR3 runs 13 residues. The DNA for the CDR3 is TGTGCCAGCAGCGGGCAGGGCGCCCATGGCTACACCTTC. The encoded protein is CASSGQGAHGYTF.

This CDR3 reads CATKSGTVNGEAFF. For the CDR3, the DNA is TGTGCCACGAAATCCGGGACAGTCAATGGTGAAGCTTTCTTT. V and J are TRBV19 and TRBJ1-1; 7 bases align to TRBD1. The trim removed 10 bases at V and 7 bases at J, leaving 15 bases unmatched. CDR1 LNHDA and CDR2 SQIVND come from the germline V gene (reference sequence). This CDR3 has 14 residues.

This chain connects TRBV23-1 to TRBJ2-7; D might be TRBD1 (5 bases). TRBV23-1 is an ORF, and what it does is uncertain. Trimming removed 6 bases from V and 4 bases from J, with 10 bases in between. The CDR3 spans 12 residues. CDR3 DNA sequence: TGCGCCAGCAGACTGACAGTTTACGAGCAGTACTTC. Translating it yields CASRLTVYEQYF.

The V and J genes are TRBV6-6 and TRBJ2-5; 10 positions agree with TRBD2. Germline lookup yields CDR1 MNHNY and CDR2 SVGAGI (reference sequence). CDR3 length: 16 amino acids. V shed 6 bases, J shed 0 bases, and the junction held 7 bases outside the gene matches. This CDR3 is CASSPTSGVYQETQYF. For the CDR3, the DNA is TGTGCCAGCAGCCCTACTAGCGGGGTTTACCAAGAGACCCAGTACTTC.

CDR3 sequence: CASSRGRGDGYTF. CDR3 nucleotides: TGTGCCAGTAGTCGCGGCAGGGGAGATGGCTACACCTTC. The chain combines TRBV19 with TRBJ1-2; D possibly corresponds to TRBD1 (6 bases). This CDR3 has 13 amino acids. Germline assignment: CDR1 LNHDA and CDR2 SQIVND (reference sequence). V was shortened by 5 bases and J by 6 bases, with 13 bases between the two germline ends. The variable domain in full, with the rest retrieved from reference TRBV19 and TRBJ1-2, is DGGITQSPKYLFRKEGQNVTLSCEQNLNHDAMYWYRQDPGQGLRLIYYSQIVNDFQKGDIAEGYSVSREKKESFPLTVTSAQKNPTAFYLCASSRGRGDGYTFGSGTRLTVV.

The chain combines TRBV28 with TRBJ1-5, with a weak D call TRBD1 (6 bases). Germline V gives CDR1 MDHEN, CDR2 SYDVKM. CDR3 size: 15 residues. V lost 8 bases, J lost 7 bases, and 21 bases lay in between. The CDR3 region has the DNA TGTGCCAGCGTACTGGGGCAGGGGTATAGACAGCCCCAGCATTTT. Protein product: CASVLGQGYRQPQHF. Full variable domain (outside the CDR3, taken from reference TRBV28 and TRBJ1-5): DVKVTQSSRYLVKRTGEKVFLECVQDMDHENMFWYRQDPGLGLRLIYFSYDVKMKEKGDIPEGYSVSREKKERFSLILESASTNQTSMYLCASVLGQGYRQPQHFGDGTRLSIL.

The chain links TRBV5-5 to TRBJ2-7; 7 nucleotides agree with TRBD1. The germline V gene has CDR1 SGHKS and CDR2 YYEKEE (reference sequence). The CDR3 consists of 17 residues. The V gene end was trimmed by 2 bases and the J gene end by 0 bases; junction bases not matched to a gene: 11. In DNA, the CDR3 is TGTGCCAGCAGCTTTTTGGGGGAAGGGGGCCACTCCTACGAGCAGTACTTC. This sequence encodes CASSFLGEGGHSYEQYF.

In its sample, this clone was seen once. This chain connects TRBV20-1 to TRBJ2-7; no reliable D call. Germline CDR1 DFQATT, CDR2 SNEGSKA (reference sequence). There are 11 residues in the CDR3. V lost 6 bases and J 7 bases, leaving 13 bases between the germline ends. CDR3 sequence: CSATVVREQYF. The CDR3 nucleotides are TGCAGTGCCACCGTAGTGAGAGAGCAGTACTTC.